The rows below give T cell receptor beta chains drawn from one sample of a study of blood T cell repertoires in COVID-19. Assay used: immunoSEQ multiplex PCR; TCRdb lists only in-frame clones, some missing. The table has approximately 260,000 clones, roughly 88% seen once; the top ten hold about a tenth. Sequenced input: peripheral blood. The receptors come from a woman in her sixties or seventies with COVID-19, enrolled during active disease. Each CDR3 is given with its conserved first and last residue. The D gene is left open where the match is weak. Expanded clones get a size class; other rows say once, few or many, or leave the size out.

abundance | j_gene | v_gene | d_gene | CDR3aa | CDR3nt
once | TRBJ2-1 | TRBV7-3 | TRBD2 | CASSSYSGRGGNEQFF | TGTGCCAGCAGCTCGTACAGCGGGAGAGGAGGTAATGAGCAGTTCTTC
few | TRBJ1-5 | TRBV6-5 | - | CASFDRPYSNQPQHF | TGTGCCAGCTTTGACAGGCCATATAGCAATCAGCCCCAGCATTTT
- | TRBJ2-7 | TRBV29-1 | - | CSASERFEQYF | TGCAGCGCCTCCGAGCGGTTCGAGCAGTACTTC
- | TRBJ2-7 | TRBV19 | TRBD1 | CASRKVLGTAYEQYF | TGTGCCAGTAGGAAAGTACTCGGGACAGCCTACGAGCAGTACTTC
- | TRBJ2-7 | TRBV28 | TRBD1 | CAGGQGPSEQYF | TGTGCCGGAGGACAGGGCCCCTCCGAGCAGTACTTC
few | TRBJ2-3 | TRBV5-1 | - | CASSLIGEGGTQYF | TGCGCCAGCAGCTTGATAGGCGAGGGTGGTACGCAGTATTTT
- | TRBJ2-7 | TRBV6-5 | - | CASSYIRTGNEQYF | TGTGCCAGCAGTTACATACGCACAGGCAACGAGCAGTACTTC
- | TRBJ1-6 | TRBV11-3 | TRBD1 | CASSLAARGNSPLHF | TGTGCCAGCAGCCTCGCTGCCAGGGGGAATTCACCCCTCCACTTT
- | TRBJ2-7 | TRBV6-5 | - | CASRLAEYEQYF | TGTGCCAGCAGACTAGCCGAGTACGAGCAGTACTTC
- | TRBJ2-2 | TRBV28 | TRBD2 | CASSLLTGTSGFTGELFF | TGTGCCAGCAGTTTACTTACCGGGACTAGCGGATTCACCGGGGAGCTGTTTTTT
- | TRBJ2-7 | TRBV30 | TRBD2 | CAWSRGSYEQYF | TGTGCCTGGAGTCGCGGGAGCTACGAGCAGTACTTC
- | TRBJ1-4 | TRBV28 | - | CASSLGGNEKLFF | TGTGCCAGCAGTTTAGGAGGTAATGAAAAACTGTTTTTT
- | TRBJ2-2 | TRBV7-8 | TRBD2 | CASSTLGGGNTGELFF | TGTGCCAGCAGCACCTTGGGCGGGGGAAACACCGGGGAGCTGTTTTTT
few | TRBJ1-2 | TRBV2 | - | CASSEERNGYTF | TGTGCCAGCAGTGAAGAGCGCAACGGCTACACCTTC
- | TRBJ2-4 | TRBV3-1/TRBV3-2 | TRBD1 | CASSQSTPGQGLNIQYF | TGTGCCAGCAGCCAATCTACACCGGGACAGGGACTGAACATTCAGTACTTC
- | TRBJ2-7 | TRBV28 | TRBD1 | CASLNYGQGVNEQYF | TGTGCCAGCCTAAACTACGGACAGGGGGTTAACGAGCAGTACTTC
- | TRBJ1-1 | TRBV30 | - | CAWRPLRILNTEAFF | TGTGCCTGGAGGCCTTTGAGGATATTGAACACTGAAGCTTTCTTT